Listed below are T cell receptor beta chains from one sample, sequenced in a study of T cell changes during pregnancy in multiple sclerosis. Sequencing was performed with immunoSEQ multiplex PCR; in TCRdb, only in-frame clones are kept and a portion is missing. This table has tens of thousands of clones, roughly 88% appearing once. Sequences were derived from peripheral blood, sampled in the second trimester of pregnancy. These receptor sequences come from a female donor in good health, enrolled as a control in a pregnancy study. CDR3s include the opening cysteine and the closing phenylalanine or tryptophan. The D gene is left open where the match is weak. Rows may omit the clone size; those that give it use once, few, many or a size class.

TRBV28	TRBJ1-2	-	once	CASIGVNYGYTF	TGTGCCAGCATCGGGGTTAACTATGGCTACACCTTC
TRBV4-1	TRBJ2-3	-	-	CASSLRLTTDTQYF	TGCGCCAGCAGCCTTCGACTGACCACAGATACGCAGTATTTT
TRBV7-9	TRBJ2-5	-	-	CASSLARQQETQYF	TGTGCCAGCAGCTTAGCGCGGCAACAAGAGACCCAGTACTTC
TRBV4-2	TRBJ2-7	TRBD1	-	CASGQGSHEQYF	TGTGCCAGCGGACAGGGCTCCCACGAGCAGTACTTC
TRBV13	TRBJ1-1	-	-	CASSLFAGLTPNTEAFF	TGTGCCAGCAGCTTATTCGCAGGACTCACTCCGAACACTGAAGCTTTCTTT
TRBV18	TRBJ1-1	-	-	CASSENTGNTEAFF	TGTGCCAGCTCAGAGAATACAGGGAACACTGAAGCTTTCTTT
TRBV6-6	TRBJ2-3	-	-	CASSAIGQIRTDTQYF	TGTGCCAGCAGTGCTATTGGACAGATACGCACAGATACGCAGTATTTT
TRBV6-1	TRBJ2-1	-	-	CASNVLGEAVWQFF	TGTGCCAGCAACGTCTTGGGAGAAGCAGTTTGGCAGTTCTTC
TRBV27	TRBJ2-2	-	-	CASSFYPGLDPGELFF	TGTGCCAGCAGTTTTTATCCAGGGTTGGATCCCGGGGAGCTGTTTTTT
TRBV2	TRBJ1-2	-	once	CASSEERVNYGYTF	TGTGCCAGCAGTGAGGAGAGGGTCAACTATGGCTACACCTTC
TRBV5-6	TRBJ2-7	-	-	CASSLRGRYEQYF	TGTGCCAGCAGCTTGAGGGGTCGGTACGAGCAGTACTTC
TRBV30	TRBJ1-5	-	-	CAWSVEAGNQPQHF	TGTGCCTGGAGTGTGGAGGCCGGCAATCAGCCCCAGCATTTT
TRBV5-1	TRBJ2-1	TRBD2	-	CASSLALAGVNNEQFF	TGCGCCAGCAGCTTAGCTCTAGCGGGAGTTAACAATGAGCAGTTCTTC
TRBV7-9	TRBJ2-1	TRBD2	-	CASSFPSGRAFVEQFF	TGTGCCAGCAGCTTCCCAAGCGGGAGGGCCTTTGTTGAGCAGTTCTTC
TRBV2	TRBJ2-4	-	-	CASSPFQLAKNIQYF	TGTGCCAGCAGTCCTTTCCAACTAGCCAAAAACATTCAGTACTTC
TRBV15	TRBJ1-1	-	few	CATMDSHTEAFF	TGTGCCACAATGGACAGTCACACTGAAGCTTTCTTT
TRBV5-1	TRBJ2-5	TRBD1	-	CASSGWDRGLRETQYF	TGCGCCAGCAGCGGGTGGGACAGGGGCTTGCGAGAGACCCAGTACTTC
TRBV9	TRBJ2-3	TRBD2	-	CASSVAPTGTSGTTDTQYF	TGTGCCAGCAGCGTAGCGCCTACCGGGACTAGCGGGACGACAGATACGCAGTATTTT
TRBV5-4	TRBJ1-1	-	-	CASSLAGGFPEAFF	TGTGCCAGCAGCTTGGCCGGAGGGTTCCCTGAAGCTTTCTTT
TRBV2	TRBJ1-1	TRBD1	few	CASSEAWTGLNTEAFF	TGTGCCAGCAGTGAAGCGTGGACAGGGCTGAACACTGAAGCTTTCTTT
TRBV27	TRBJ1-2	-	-	CASSLTINYGYTF	TGTGCCAGCAGTTTGACAATTAACTATGGCTACACCTTC
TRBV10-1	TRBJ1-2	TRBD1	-	CASSDQGQGYYGYTF	TGCGCCAGCAGTGATCAGGGACAGGGGTACTATGGCTACACCTTC
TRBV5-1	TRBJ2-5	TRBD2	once	CASSLRASGGLETQYF	TGCGCCAGCAGCTTGCGGGCTAGCGGGGGGCTAGAGACCCAGTACTTC
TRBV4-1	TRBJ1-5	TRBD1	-	CASSRTTGPQPQHF	TGCGCCAGCAGCCGGACGACAGGGCCTCAGCCCCAGCATTTT
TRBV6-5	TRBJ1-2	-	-	CASSYQGQIYGYTF	TGTGCCAGCAGTTACCAAGGACAGATCTACGGCTACACCTTC
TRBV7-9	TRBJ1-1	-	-	CASSYREGGEAFF	TGTGCCAGCAGCTACAGGGAGGGGGGTGAAGCTTTCTTT
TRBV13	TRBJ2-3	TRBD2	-	CASSLGGMGLAGAPGTDTQYF	TGTGCCAGCAGCTTAGGTGGCATGGGACTAGCGGGAGCCCCGGGCACAGATACGCAGTATTTT
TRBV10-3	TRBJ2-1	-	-	CAIRGGNEQFF	TGTGCCATCAGAGGCGGAAATGAGCAGTTCTTC
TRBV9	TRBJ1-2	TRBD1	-	CASSEHPGQGKEGYTF	TGTGCCAGCAGCGAGCACCCGGGACAGGGGAAGGAGGGCTACACCTTC
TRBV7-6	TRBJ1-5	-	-	CASSLERGQPQHF	TGTGCCAGCAGCCTGGAAAGGGGACAGCCCCAGCATTTT
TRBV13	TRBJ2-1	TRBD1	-	CASSPFTGQGAPYNEQFF	TGTGCCAGCAGCCCATTTACGGGACAGGGGGCCCCTTACAATGAGCAGTTCTTC
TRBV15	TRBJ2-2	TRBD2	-	CATSRTSGTSGFWRTTGELFF	TGTGCCACCAGCAGAACCTCCGGGACTAGCGGATTTTGGAGGACCACCGGGGAGCTGTTTTTT
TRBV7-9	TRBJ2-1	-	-	CASSLREDEQFF	TGTGCCAGCAGCTTAAGAGAGGATGAGCAGTTCTTC
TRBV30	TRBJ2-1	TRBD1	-	CAWSGTGVYNEQFF	TGTGCCTGGAGTGGGACAGGGGTTTACAATGAGCAGTTCTTC
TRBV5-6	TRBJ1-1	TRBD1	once	CASSFTGTVNTEAFF	TGTGCCAGCAGCTTTACCGGGACAGTGAACACTGAAGCTTTCTTT
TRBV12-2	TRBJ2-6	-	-	CASRFRLSSGANVLTF	TGTGCAAGTCGCTTTCGTCTGAGCTCTGGGGCCAACGTCCTGACTTTC
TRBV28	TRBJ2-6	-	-	CASSPGFGANVLTF	TGTGCCAGCAGCCCAGGGTTCGGGGCCAACGTCCTGACTTTC
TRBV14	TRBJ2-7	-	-	CASSQDIRGSYEQYF	TGTGCCAGCAGCCAAGATATCAGAGGCTCCTACGAGCAGTACTTC
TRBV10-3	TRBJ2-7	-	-	CAISDLYEQYF	TGTGCCATCAGTGACCTCTACGAGCAGTACTTC
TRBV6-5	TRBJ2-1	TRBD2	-	CASSYGLAGNNEQFF	TGTGCCAGCAGTTACGGACTAGCGGGAAACAATGAGCAGTTCTTC
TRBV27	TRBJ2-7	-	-	CATRPVVEIYEQYF	TGTGCCACCCGTCCGGTGGTAGAGATCTACGAGCAGTACTTC
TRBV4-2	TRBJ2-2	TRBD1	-	CASSQETGGPGELFF	TGTGCCAGCAGCCAAGAAACAGGGGGACCCGGGGAGCTGTTTTTT
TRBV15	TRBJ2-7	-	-	CATSRFTGLEQYF	TGTGCCACCAGCAGATTTACAGGGTTGGAGCAGTACTTC
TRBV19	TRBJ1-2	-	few	CASSIVRGSNYGYTF	TGTGCCAGTAGTATTGTCAGGGGATCTAACTATGGCTACACCTTC
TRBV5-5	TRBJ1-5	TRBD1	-	CASSLAVRDRLNQPQHF	TGTGCCAGCAGCTTGGCCGTTCGGGACAGGTTAAATCAGCCCCAGCATTTT
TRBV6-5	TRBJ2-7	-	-	CASSYGAGISYEQYF	TGTGCCAGCAGTTACGGCGCCGGGATCTCCTACGAGCAGTACTTC
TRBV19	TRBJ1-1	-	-	CASSIERTGTEAFF	TGTGCCAGTAGTATAGAGAGAACAGGGACCGAAGCTTTCTTT
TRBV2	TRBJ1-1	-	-	CASSEGAGSEEAFF	TGTGCCAGCAGTGAGGGGGCAGGGTCGGAGGAAGCTTTCTTT
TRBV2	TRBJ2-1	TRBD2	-	CASSDPLAGGNEQFF	TGTGCCAGCAGCGATCCCCTAGCGGGAGGTAATGAGCAGTTCTTC
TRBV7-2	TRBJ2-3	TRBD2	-	CASSFRRASGRATDTQYF	TGTGCCAGCAGCTTTCGAAGAGCCAGCGGGAGGGCTACAGATACGCAGTATTTT
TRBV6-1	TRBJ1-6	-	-	CASKGGSYNSPLHF	TGTGCCAGCAAAGGGGGTTCCTATAATTCACCCCTCCACTTT
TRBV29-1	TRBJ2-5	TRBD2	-	CSALVIGTSYLQETQYF	TGCAGCGCCCTCGTAATCGGGACTAGCTACCTCCAAGAGACCCAGTACTTC
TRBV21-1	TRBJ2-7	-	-	CASFRTLIGSNYEQYF	TGTGCCAGCTTCAGGACACTTATAGGCAGTAACTACGAGCAGTACTTC